Listed below are T cell receptor beta chains from one sample, sequenced in a study of blood T cell repertoires in COVID-19. Sequenced by immunoSEQ multiplex PCR; TCRdb stores in-frame clones only, minus some. The sample has 250,000 or so clones; 80% to 95% are singletons. The sequenced sample was PBMCs or T cells enriched from blood (not recorded which). These TCRs come from a man aged 40-49 years who had been exposed to COVID-19. Both conserved end residues are part of each CDR3. A D gene is named only where the DNA matches it firmly.

TRBJ2-1 - TRBV27 CASSLSTVYNEQFF TGTGCCAGCAGTTTATCGACAGTTTACAATGAGCAGTTCTTC
TRBJ1-1 - TRBV30 CAWKTGNTEAFF TGTGCCTGGAAGACGGGGAACACTGAAGCTTTCTTT
TRBJ2-7 TRBD2 TRBV5-1 CASSLRLAGVGEQYF TGCGCCAGCAGCTTGAGGCTAGCGGGAGTGGGGGAGCAGTACTTC
TRBJ1-6 - TRBV7-9 CASSLAGSGNSPLHF TGTGCCAGCAGCTTAGCGGGGTCGGGAAATTCACCCCTCCACTTT
TRBJ1-2 TRBD1 TRBV19 CASSIEPGTGAGGYTF TGTGCCAGTAGTATAGAACCCGGGACAGGGGCCGGTGGCTACACCTTC
TRBJ2-2 - TRBV5-1 CASSSDGGTGELFF TGCGCCAGCAGCTCGGACGGAGGAACCGGGGAGCTGTTTTTT
TRBJ1-2 TRBD1 TRBV7-9 CASSLGQGFYGYTF TGTGCCAGCAGCTTGGGACAGGGATTTTATGGCTACACCTTC
TRBJ2-3 - TRBV7-7 CASSRGRNTDTQYF TGTGCTAGCAGCCGCGGGCGGAACACAGATACGCAGTATTTT
TRBJ1-2 - TRBV5-1 CASSSHFASGVDGYTF TGCGCCAGCAGCTCCCACTTCGCGTCAGGGGTTGATGGCTACACCTTC
TRBJ1-1 - TRBV18 CASGSKKRGTEAFF TGTGCCAGCGGCTCGAAAAAACGGGGCACTGAAGCTTTCTTT
TRBJ1-1 - TRBV19 CASRKGVEAFF TGTGCCAGTAGAAAGGGGGTTGAAGCTTTCTTT
TRBJ2-1 TRBD2 TRBV5-6 CASGTSGSGYNEQFF TGTGCCAGCGGGACTAGCGGGAGTGGTTACAATGAGCAGTTCTTC
TRBJ1-4 TRBD1 TRBV28 CASSEQGGHEKLFF TGTGCCAGCAGCGAACAGGGGGGTCATGAAAAACTGTTTTTT
TRBJ2-1 - TRBV3-1/TRBV3-2 CASSLRMAGLNNEQFF TGTGCCAGCAGCCTAAGAATGGCAGGGCTCAACAATGAGCAGTTCTTC